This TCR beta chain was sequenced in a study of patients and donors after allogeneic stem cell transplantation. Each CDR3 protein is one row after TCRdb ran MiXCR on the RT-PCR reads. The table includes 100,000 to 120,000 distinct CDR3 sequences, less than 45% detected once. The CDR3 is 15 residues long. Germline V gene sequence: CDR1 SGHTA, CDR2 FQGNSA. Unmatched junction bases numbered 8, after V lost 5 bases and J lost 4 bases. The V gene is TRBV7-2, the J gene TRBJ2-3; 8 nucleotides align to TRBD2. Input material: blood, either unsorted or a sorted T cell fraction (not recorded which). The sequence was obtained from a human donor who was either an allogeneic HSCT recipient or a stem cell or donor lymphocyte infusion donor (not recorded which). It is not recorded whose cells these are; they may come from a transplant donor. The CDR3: CASSVTGGSADTQYF. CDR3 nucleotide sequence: TGTGCCAGCAGCGTCACGGGGGGGAGCGCAGATACGCAGTATTTT.